This TCR beta chain was sequenced for a study of neoadjuvant anti-PD-1 for oral cavity cancer. Study-level background: Before surgery, most patients got three to four biweekly 3 mg/kg nivolumab doses. Patients without progression got a fourth dose around day 43.

Comments on this clone: What it binds is unknown.

Blood cells were analyzed directly, without culture or expansion. Study-wide points: After neoadjuvant nivolumab, PBMC T cell clonality was significantly higher in non-responders than responders.

Measured with immunoSEQ multiplex PCR; TCRdb has only the in-frame clones, and not every one. The table has about 16,000 clones, 72% seen once. Germline-derived CDR1 and CDR2 are PRHDT and FYEKMQ (reference sequence). CDR3 length equals 17 residues. Trimming removed 3 bases at V and 6 bases at J, with 18 bases between. The TCR comes from a person between 35 and 79 years old with oral cavity squamous cell carcinoma. Sequencing used PBMCs, obtained before nivolumab (anti-PD-1) treatment. This chain uses TRBV13 with TRBJ1-6, with D maybe TRBD1 (6 bases). CDR3 loop: CASSFQGPLVSNSPLHF. CDR3 DNA sequence: TGTGCCAGCAGCTTTCAGGGGCCGCTGGTTAGTAATTCACCCCTCCACTTT. Full variable domain (remainder filled in from reference TRBV13 and TRBJ1-6): AAGVIQSPRHLIKEKRETATLKCYPIPRHDTVYWYQQGPGQDPQFLISFYEKMQSDKGSIPDRFSAQQFSDYHSELNMSSLELGDSALYFCASSFQGPLVSNSPLHFGNGTRLTVT.